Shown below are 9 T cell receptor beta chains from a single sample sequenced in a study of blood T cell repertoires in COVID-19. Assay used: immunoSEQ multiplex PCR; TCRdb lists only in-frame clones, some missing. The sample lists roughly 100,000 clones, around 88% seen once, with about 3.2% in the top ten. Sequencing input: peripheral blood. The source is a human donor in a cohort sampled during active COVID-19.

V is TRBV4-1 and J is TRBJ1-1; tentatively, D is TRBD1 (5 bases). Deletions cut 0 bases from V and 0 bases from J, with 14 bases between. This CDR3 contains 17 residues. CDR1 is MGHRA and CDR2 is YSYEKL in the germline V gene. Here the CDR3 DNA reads TGCGCCAGCAGCCAAGAGGCCGCGGCACAGGTGAACACTGAAGCTTTCTTT. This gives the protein CASSQEAAAQVNTEAFF.

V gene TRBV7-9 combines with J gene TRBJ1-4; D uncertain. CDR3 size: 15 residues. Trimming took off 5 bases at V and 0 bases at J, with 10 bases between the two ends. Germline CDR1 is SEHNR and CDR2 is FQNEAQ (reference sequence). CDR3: CASSPQSATNEKLFF. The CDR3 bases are TGTGCCAGCAGCCCCCAGTCTGCAACTAATGAAAAACTGTTTTTT.

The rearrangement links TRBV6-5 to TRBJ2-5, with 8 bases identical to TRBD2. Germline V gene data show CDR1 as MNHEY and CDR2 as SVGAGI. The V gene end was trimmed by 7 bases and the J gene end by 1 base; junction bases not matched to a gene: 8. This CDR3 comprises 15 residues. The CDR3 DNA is TGTGCCAGCATGGCGGGAGGAGGGGGCCAAGAGACCCAGTACTTC. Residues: CASMAGGGGQETQYF.

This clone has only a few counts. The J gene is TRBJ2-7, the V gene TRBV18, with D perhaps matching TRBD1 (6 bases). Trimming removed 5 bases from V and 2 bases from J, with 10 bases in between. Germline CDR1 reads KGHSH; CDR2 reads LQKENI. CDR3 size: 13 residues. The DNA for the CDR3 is TGTGCCAGCTCAGGACAGCAAACCTACGAGCAGTACTTC. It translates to CASSGQQTYEQYF.

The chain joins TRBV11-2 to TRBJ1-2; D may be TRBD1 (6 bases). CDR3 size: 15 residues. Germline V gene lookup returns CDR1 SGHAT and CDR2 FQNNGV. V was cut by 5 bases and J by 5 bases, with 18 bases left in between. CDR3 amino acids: CASSHGTLVGYGYTF. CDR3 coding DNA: TGTGCCAGCAGCCACGGGACATTAGTTGGGTATGGCTACACCTTC.

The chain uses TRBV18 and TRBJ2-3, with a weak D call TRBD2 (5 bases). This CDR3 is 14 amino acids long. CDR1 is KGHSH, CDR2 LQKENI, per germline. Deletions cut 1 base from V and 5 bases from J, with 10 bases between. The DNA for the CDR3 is TGTGCCAGCTCACCACAAGGACGGGGAGATACGCAGTATTTT. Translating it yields CASSPQGRGDTQYF.

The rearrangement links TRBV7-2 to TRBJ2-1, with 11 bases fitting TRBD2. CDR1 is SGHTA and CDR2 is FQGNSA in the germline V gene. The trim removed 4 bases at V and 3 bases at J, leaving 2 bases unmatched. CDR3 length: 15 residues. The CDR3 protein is CASSSGTSGYNEQFF. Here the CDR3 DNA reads TGTGCCAGCAGCTCCGGGACTAGCGGCTACAATGAGCAGTTCTTC.

The CDR3 DNA reads TGCGCCAGCAGTGAGGGGGGCGGCAAAAACATTCAGTACTTC. Its translation is CASSEGGGKNIQYF. This sequence joins TRBV10-1 and TRBJ2-4; TRBD1 is a possible D gene (6 bases). Germline V gene data show CDR1 as WNHNN and CDR2 as SYGVQD (reference sequence). This CDR3 contains 14 residues. Trimming removed 2 bases from V and 3 bases from J, with 8 bases in between.

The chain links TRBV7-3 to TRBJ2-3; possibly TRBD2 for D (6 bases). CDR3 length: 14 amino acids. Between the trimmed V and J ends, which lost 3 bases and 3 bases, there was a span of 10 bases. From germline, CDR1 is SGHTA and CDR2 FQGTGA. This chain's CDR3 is CASSFGGDTDTQYF. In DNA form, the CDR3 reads TGTGCCAGCAGCTTTGGCGGGGATACAGATACGCAGTATTTT.